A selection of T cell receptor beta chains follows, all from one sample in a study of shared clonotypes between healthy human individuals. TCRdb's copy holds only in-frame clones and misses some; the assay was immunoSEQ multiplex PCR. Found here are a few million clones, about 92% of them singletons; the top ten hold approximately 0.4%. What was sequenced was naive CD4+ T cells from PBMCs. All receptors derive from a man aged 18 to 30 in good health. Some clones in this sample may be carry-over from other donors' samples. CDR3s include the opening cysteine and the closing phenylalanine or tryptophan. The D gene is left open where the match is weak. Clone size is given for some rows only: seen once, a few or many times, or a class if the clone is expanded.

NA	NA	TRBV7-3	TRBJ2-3	TGTGCCAGCAGCTTCCAGGGGTCGGATACGCAGTATTTT	CASSFQGSDTQYF
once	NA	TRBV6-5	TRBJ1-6	TGTGCCAGCAGCCTTAACAGGTCTCCTAGCGGACCCCTCCACTTT	CASSLNRSPSGPLHF
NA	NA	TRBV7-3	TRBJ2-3	TGTGCCAGCAGCTCAGGGTACACAGATACGCAGTATTTT	CASSSGYTDTQYF
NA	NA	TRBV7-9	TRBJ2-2	TGTGCCTCCGGACTGGCGTTGAACACCGGGGAGCTGTTTTTT	CASGLALNTGELFF
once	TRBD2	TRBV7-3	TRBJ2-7	TGTGCCAGCAGCCTTGCTAGCGGATCTTACGAGCAGTACTTC	CASSLASGSYEQYF
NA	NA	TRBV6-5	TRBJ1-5	TGTGCCAGCAGTTACTCGATACTCCAGCCCCAGCATTTT	CASSYSILQPQHF
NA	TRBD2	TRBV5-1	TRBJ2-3	TGCGCCAGCAGTAACAGCGGGGACACAGATACGCAGTATTTT	CASSNSGDTDTQYF
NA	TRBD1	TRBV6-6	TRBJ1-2	TGTGCCAGCAGTTACCCGGGACAGGCTAACTATGGCTACACCTTC	CASSYPGQANYGYTF
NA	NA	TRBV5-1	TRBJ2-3	TGCGCCAGCAGCTTGCTGTCGGCGGGATGGGGCCCAGATACGCAGTATTTT	CASSLLSAGWGPDTQYF
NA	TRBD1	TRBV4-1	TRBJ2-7	TGCGCCAGCAGCCAAACCGGGACAGCCTACGAGCAGTACTTC	CASSQTGTAYEQYF
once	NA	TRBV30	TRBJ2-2	TGTGCCTGGAGTGGGACAGCCACGAACACCGGGGAGCTGTTTTTT	CAWSGTATNTGELFF
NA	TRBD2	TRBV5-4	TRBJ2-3	TGTGCCAGCAGCCCTTCTAGCGGGAGCCGAGATACGCAGTATTTT	CASSPSSGSRDTQYF
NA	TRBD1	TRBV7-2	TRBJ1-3	TGTGCCAGCAGCTTGACCGGGACAGGGGATTTTAGAAACACCATATATTTT	CASSLTGTGDFRNTIYF
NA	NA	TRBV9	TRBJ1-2	TGTGCCAGCAGCGTAGGTGGGCGGAAAAACTATGGCTACACCTTC	CASSVGGRKNYGYTF
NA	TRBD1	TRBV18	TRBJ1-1	TGTGCCAGCTCACCCGGGACAGTGAACACTGAAGCTTTCTTT	CASSPGTVNTEAFF
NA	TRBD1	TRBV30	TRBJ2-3	TGTGCCTGGAGTATTGGGACAGGGGTGACAGATACGCAGTATTTT	CAWSIGTGVTDTQYF
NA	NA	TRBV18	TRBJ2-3	TGTGCCAGCTCACCGGTCAGCGGCACAGATACGCAGTATTTT	CASSPVSGTDTQYF
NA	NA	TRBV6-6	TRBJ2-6	TGTGCCAGCAGTCCACTGCAGACGTCTGGGGCCAACGTCCTGACTTTC	CASSPLQTSGANVLTF
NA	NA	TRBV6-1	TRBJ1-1	TGTGCCAGCAAAAAGGGGGACCCAGTGAACACTGAAGCTTTCTTT	CASKKGDPVNTEAFF
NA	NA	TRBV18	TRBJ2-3	TGTGCCAGCTCACCAATAGAGCGCACAGATACGCAGTATTTT	CASSPIERTDTQYF
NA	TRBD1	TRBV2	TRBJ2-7	TGTGCCAGCAGTGAAAGGACAGGGTTCTACGAGCAGTACTTC	CASSERTGFYEQYF
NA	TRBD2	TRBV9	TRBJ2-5	TGTGCCAGCAGCCTAGCGGCTAGCCCTTACCTAGGAGAGACCCAGTACTTC	CASSLAASPYLGETQYF
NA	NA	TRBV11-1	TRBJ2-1	TGTGCCAGCAGCTTGACTAGTTACTACAATGAGCAGTTCTTC	CASSLTSYYNEQFF
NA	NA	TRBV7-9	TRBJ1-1	TGTGCCAGCAGCCCTCCCGCATCGGGGGTGACTGAAGCTTTCTTT	CASSPPASGVTEAFF
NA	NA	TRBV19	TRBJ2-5	TGTGCCAGTAGTACGAACTTCCAAGAGACCCAGTACTTC	CASSTNFQETQYF
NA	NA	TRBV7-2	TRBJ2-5	TGTGCCAGCAGCAGACTAATACAAGAGACCCAGTACTTC	CASSRLIQETQYF
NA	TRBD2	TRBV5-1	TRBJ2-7	TGCGCCAGCAGCCCCACCGCGGGGGGGTCCAACGAGCAGTACTTC	CASSPTAGGSNEQYF
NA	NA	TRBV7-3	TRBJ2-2	TGTGCCAGCAGCTTACCAGTGGCAGGCTCCACCGGGGAGCTGTTTTTT	CASSLPVAGSTGELFF
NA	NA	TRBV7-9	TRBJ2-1	TGTGCCAGCAGCGTGCTCACCTACAATGAGCAGTTCTTC	CASSVLTYNEQFF
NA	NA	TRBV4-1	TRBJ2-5	TGCGCCAGCAGCCGTGGGGGCCGGGAGACCCAGTACTTC	CASSRGGRETQYF
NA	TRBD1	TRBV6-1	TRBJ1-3	TGTGCCAGCAGTGGACAGGGCCATAGTGGCACCATATATTTT	CASSGQGHSGTIYF
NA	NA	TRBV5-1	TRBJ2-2	TGCGCCAGCAGCTTCACTCGGGAGACCGGGGAGCTGTTTTTT	CASSFTRETGELFF
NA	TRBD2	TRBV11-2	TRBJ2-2	TGTGCCAGCAGCTTACCTAGCGGGAGGGCGATCACCGGGGAGCTGTTTTTT	CASSLPSGRAITGELFF
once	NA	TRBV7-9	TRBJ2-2	TGTGCCAGCAGCCGGGAGTTCTCCCTGGGCGCCGGGGAGCTGTTTTTT	CASSREFSLGAGELFF
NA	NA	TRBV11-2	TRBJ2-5	TGTGCCAGCAGCTTGGGAGGTAGACAAGAGACCCAGTACTTC	CASSLGGRQETQYF
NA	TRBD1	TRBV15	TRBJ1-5	TGTGCCACCAGCAGAGGACAGGGGGCCTACAATCAGCCCCAGCATTTT	CATSRGQGAYNQPQHF
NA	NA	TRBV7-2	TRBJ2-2	TGTGCCAGCAGCTTAGCGGCGGGAATAGGGGGGGAGCTGTTTTTT	CASSLAAGIGGELFF
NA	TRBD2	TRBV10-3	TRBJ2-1	TGTGCCATCAGTGAGCAGGTGGGAGGGGCGGGAAGCTACAATGAGCAGTTCTTC	CAISEQVGGAGSYNEQFF
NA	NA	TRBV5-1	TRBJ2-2	TGCGCCAGCAATACGGGGACGGGGGAGCTGTTTTTT	CASNTGTGELFF